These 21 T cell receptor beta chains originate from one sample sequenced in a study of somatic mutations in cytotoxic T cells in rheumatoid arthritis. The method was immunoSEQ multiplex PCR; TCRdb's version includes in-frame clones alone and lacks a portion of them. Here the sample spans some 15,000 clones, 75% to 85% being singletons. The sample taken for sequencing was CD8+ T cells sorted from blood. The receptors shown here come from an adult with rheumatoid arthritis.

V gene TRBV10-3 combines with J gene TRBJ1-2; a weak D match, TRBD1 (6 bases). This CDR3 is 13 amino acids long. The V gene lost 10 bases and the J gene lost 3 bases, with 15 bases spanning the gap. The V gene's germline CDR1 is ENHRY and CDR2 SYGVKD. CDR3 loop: CATPKEGDYGYTF. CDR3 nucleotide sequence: TGTGCCACCCCCAAGGAGGGGGACTATGGCTACACCTTC.

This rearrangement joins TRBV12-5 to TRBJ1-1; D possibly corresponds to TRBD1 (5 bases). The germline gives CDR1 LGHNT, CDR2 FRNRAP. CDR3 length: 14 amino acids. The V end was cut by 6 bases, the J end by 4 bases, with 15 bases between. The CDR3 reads CASGSRWGGTEAFF. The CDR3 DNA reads TGTGCTAGTGGATCTCGGTGGGGGGGCACTGAAGCTTTCTTT.

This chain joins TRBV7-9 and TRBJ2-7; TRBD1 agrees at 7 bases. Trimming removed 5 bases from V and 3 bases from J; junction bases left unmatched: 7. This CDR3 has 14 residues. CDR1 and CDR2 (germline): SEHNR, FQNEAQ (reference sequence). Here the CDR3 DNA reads TGTGCCAGCAGCCCGACAGGGATGGGCTACGAGCAGTACTTC. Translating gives CASSPTGMGYEQYF.

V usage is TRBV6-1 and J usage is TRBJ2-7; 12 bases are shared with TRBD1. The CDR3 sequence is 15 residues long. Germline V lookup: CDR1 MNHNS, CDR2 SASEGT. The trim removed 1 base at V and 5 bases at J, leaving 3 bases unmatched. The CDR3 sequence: CASSEGGQGADEQYF. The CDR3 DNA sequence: TGTGCCAGCAGTGAAGGGGGACAGGGGGCCGACGAGCAGTACTTC.

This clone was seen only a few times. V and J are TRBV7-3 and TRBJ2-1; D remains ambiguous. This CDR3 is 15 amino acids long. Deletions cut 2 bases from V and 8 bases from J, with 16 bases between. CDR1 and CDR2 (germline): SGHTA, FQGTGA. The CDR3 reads CASSLELSSPDEQFF. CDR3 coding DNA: TGTGCCAGCAGCTTAGAGCTATCTTCCCCCGATGAGCAGTTCTTC.

In DNA, the CDR3 is TGTGCCAGCAGTTATGCCCAGAGGAAGTTCGGGGAGCTGTTTTTT. It encodes CASSYAQRKFGELFF. The genes are TRBV7-9 and TRBJ2-2; D call uncertain. There are 15 residues in the CDR3. Per germline, CDR1 SEHNR and CDR2 FQNEAQ (reference sequence). Trimming took 6 bases from V and 7 from J, leaving 18 bases between them. The full variable domain, completed using reference TRBV7-9 and TRBJ2-2, is DTGVSQNPRHKITKRGQNVTFRCDPISEHNRLYWYRQTLGQGPEFLTYFQNEAQLEKSRLLSDRFSAERPKGSFSTLEIQRTEQGDSAMYLCASSYAQRKFGELFFGEGSRLTVL.

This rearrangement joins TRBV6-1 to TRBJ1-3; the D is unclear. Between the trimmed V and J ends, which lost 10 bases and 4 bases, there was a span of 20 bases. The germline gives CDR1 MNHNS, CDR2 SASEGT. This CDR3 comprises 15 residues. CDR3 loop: CATIPVLSRGNTIYF. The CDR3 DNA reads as TGTGCCACAATACCGGTCTTGAGCCGGGGAAACACCATATATTTT.

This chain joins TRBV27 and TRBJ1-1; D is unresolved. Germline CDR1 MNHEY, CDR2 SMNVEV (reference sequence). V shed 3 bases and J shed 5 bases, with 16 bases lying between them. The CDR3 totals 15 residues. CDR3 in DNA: TGTGCCAGCAGTTTTTCCCCTGGAGGGAATACTGAAGCTTTCTTT. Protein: CASSFSPGGNTEAFF.

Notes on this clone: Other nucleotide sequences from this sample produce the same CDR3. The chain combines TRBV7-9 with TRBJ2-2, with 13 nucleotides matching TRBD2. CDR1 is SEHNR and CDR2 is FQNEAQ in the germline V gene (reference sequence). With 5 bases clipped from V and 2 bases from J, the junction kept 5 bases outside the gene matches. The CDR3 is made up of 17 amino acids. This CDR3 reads CASSLGLAGANTGELFF. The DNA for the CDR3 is TGTGCCAGCAGCCTTGGACTAGCGGGAGCCAACACCGGGGAGCTGTTTTTT.

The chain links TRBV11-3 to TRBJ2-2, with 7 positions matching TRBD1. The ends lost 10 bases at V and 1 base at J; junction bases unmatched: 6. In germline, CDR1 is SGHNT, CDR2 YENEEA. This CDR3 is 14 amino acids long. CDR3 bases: TGTGCCATCAGGGGACAGAGGAACACCGGGGAGCTGTTTTTT. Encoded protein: CAIRGQRNTGELFF.

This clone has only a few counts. CDR3 sequence (DNA): TGTGCCAGTAGTATGTGGGGACTGGGTGAGCAGTTCTTC. Translating it yields CASSMWGLGEQFF. The chain has TRBV19 and TRBJ2-1; D may be TRBD2 (6 bases). Germline values: CDR1 LNHDA, CDR2 SQIVND (reference sequence). The length of the CDR3 is 13 residues. V lost 3 bases, J lost 9 bases, and 12 bases lay in between.

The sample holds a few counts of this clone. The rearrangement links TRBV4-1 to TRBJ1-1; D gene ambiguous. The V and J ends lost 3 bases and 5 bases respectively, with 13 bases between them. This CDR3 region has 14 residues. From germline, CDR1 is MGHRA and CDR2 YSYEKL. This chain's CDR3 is CASSHLVLGTEAFF. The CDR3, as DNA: TGCGCCAGCAGCCACCTGGTTTTGGGGACTGAAGCTTTCTTT.

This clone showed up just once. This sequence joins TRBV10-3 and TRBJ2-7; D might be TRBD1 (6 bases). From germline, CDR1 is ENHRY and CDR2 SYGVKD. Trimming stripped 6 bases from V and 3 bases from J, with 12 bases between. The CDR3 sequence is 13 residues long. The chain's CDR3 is CAIRTGLFYEQYF. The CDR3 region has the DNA TGTGCCATCAGAACAGGGCTCTTCTACGAGCAGTACTTC.

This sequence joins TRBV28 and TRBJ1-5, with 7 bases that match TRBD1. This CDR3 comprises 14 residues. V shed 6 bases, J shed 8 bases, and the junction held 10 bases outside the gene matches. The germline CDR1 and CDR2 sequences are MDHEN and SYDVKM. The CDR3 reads CASSPGTAWEPQHF. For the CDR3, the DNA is TGTGCCAGCAGCCCGGGGACAGCCTGGGAGCCCCAGCATTTT.

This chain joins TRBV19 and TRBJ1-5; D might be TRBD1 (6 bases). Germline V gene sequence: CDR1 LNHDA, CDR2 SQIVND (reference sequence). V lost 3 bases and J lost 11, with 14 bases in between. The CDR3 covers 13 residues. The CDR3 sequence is CASSMTGWTAQHF. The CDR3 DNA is TGTGCCAGTAGTATGACCGGGTGGACAGCCCAGCATTTT.

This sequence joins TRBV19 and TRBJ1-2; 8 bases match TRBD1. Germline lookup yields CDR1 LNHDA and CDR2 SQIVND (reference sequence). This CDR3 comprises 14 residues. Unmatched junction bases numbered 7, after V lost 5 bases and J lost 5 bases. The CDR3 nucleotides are TGTGCCAGTAGTCCCTGGGGACAGGCTTATGGCTACACCTTC. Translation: CASSPWGQAYGYTF.

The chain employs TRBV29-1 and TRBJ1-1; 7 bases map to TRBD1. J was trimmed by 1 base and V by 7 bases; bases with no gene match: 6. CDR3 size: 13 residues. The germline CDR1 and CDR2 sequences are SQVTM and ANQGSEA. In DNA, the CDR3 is TGCAGCGACCGAGGGGGCCAGAACACTGAAGCTTTCTTT. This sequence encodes CSDRGGQNTEAFF.

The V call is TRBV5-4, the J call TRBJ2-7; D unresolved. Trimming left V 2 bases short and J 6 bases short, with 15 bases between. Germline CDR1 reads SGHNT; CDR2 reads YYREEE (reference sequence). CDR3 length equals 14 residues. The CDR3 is CASSLGTEFLEQYF. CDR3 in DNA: TGTGCCAGCAGCTTAGGAACCGAGTTTCTCGAGCAGTACTTC.

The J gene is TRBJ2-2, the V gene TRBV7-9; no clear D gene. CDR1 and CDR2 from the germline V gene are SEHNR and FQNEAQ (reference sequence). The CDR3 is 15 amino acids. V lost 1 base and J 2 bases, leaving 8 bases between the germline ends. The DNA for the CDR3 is TGTGCCAGCAGCTTAGACCTCTCTAACACCGGGGAGCTGTTTTTT. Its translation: CASSLDLSNTGELFF.

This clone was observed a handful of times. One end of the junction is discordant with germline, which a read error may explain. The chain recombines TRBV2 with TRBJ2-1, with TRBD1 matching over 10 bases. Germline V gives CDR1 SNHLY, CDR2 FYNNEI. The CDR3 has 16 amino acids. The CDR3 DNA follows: TGTGCCAGCAGTGAACCCGGGACAGGGGCCTACACTGAGCAGTTCTTC. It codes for CASSEPGTGAYTEQFF.

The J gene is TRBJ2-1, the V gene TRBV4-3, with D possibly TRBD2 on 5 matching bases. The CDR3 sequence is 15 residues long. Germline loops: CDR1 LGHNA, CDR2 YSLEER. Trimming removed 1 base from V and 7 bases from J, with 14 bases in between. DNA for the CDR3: TGCGCCAGCAGCCAAGTCCTAGGCGGGTGGAATGAGCAGTTCTTC. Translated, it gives CASSQVLGGWNEQFF.